In its sample, the clone carrying this TCR beta chain was seen many times. As yet, its antigen is unknown. This specimen belongs to a study of breast tumors, draining lymph nodes, adjacent tissues. TCRdb re-called the multiplex PCR reads through MiXCR, storing one row per CDR3 protein. The repertoire includes around 140,000 distinct CDR3 sequences, around a third of them detected once, and approximately 2.2% sits in the top ten. Overall study findings and caveats: Tumor T cell lymph node origin was a supported hypothesis, not proven. Tumor repertoires ranked between lymph nodes and nontumor tissue in diversity, with V and J gene preferences.

This CDR3 contains 13 residues. Germline lookup yields CDR1 MNHNY and CDR2 SVGAGI (reference sequence). V was trimmed by 4 bases and J by 9 bases, leaving 10 bases between them. The lymph nodes were axillary draining lymph nodes from breast cancer patients. Specimen: axillary lymph node tissue. The source of this sequence is a female donor with breast cancer. Some clones in this sample may be carry-over from other donors' samples. The gene calls are TRBV6-6 and TRBJ1-6; possible D gene TRBD1, 5 bases. In DNA, the CDR3 is TGTGCCAGCAGTTTAGGGACTAGTTCACCCCTCCACTTT. This gives the protein CASSLGTSSPLHF.